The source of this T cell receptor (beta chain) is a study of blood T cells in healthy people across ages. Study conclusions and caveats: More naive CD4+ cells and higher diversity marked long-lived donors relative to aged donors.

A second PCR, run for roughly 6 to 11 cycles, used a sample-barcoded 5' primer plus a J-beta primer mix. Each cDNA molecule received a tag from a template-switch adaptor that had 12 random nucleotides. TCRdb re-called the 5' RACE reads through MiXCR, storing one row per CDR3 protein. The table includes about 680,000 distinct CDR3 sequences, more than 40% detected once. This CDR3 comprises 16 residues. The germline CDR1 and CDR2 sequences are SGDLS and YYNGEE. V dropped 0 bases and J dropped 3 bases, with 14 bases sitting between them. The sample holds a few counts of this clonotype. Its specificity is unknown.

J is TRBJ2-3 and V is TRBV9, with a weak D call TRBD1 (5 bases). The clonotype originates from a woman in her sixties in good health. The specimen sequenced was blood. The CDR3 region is CASSVAQSKGTDTQYF. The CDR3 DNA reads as TGTGCCAGCAGCGTAGCTCAATCGAAGGGGACAGATACGCAGTATTTT.